One and the same sample provided the 32 T cell receptor beta chains below, sequenced in a study of blood T cells in healthy people across ages. Alongside a J-beta primer mix, a sample-barcoded 5' primer served in a second PCR lasting about 7 to 12 cycles. MiXCR, applied by TCRdb to the 5' RACE reads, yields one record per CDR3 protein. This sample has 1,500,000 or so distinct CDR3 sequences; 55% to 75% occur once, and the top ten carry about 6.7%. Material for sequencing was blood. The source of these receptors is a man in his late teens or twenties in good health.

The chain carries TRBV6-6 and TRBJ1-6, with a possible D match to TRBD1 (6 bases). V gave up 5 bases and J gave up 5 bases, with 16 bases separating them. The CDR3 sequence is 16 residues long. CDR1 is MNHNY, CDR2 SVGAGI, per germline (reference sequence). The CDR3 DNA reads TGTGCCAGCAGTCTCGGACAGAGTCGAAATAATTCACCCCTCCACTTT. Encoded protein: CASSLGQSRNNSPLHF.

The V call is TRBV7-9, the J call TRBJ2-5; 14 positions agree with TRBD2. Germline CDR1 reads SEHNR; CDR2 reads FQNEAQ (reference sequence). Trimming took 2 bases from V and 3 from J; bases not matched to a gene: 5. The CDR3 extends over 17 amino acids. CDR3 coding DNA: TGTGCCAGCAGCTTACGGAGGGGACTAGCGGGGGAAGAGACCCAGTACTTC. It is translated as CASSLRRGLAGEETQYF.

This chain joins TRBV7-6 and TRBJ1-1; no reliable D call. Trimming stripped 4 bases from V and 10 bases from J, with 13 bases between. The CDR3 is 12 amino acids. Germline CDR1 SGHVS, CDR2 FNYEAQ. In DNA form, the CDR3 reads TGTGCCAGCAGCTCCGTGGCGCCGCGAGCTTTCTTT. As protein: CASSSVAPRAFF.

The chain is built from TRBV28 and TRBJ2-3; TRBD2 aligns across 7 bases. This CDR3 has 15 amino acids. Germline-derived CDR1 and CDR2 are MDHEN and SYDVKM. V shed 5 bases and J 2 bases; nucleotides not matched to a gene: 7. In DNA form, the CDR3 reads TGTGCCAGCAGTCCGGCGACTAGCTACACAGATACGCAGTATTTT. It codes for CASSPATSYTDTQYF.

The rearrangement uses TRBV6-1 and TRBJ2-5, with D possibly being TRBD1 or TRBD2 (5 bases each). The J call is doubtful: the DNA matches TRBJ2-7 better. The CDR3 is made up of 16 amino acids. Per germline, CDR1 MNHNS and CDR2 SASEGT. The CDR3 DNA reads TGTGCCAGCAGTACCTTCCCCCGGGACGGTGGGCACGAGCAGTACTTC. This translates into CASSTFPRDGGHEQYF.

In this sample, this clonotype turned up a few times. The chain couples TRBV7-9 to TRBJ1-2; D not certain. CDR1 is SEHNR, CDR2 FQNEAQ, per germline (reference sequence). Trimming pared 6 bases from V and 1 base from J, leaving 12 bases between. This CDR3 is built from 14 residues. Written as DNA, the CDR3 is TGTGCCAGCAGACTCGTGGAACTTAACTATGGCTACACCTTC. This translates into CASRLVELNYGYTF.

This clonotype was counted a few times. The chain has TRBV15 and TRBJ2-7; the D is unclear. There are 14 residues in the CDR3. The V gene lost 1 base and the J gene lost 1 base, with 8 bases spanning the gap. CDR1 and CDR2 (germline): LNHNV, YYDKDF (reference sequence). CDR3 sequence (DNA): TGTGCCACCAGCAGAGGCACGATATCCTACGAGCAGTACTTC. Translated, it gives CATSRGTISYEQYF.

J is TRBJ2-6 and V is TRBV6-1; 7 nucleotides match TRBD1. Per germline, CDR1 MNHNS and CDR2 SASEGT. Unmatched junction bases numbered 8, after V lost 0 bases and J lost 0 bases. The CDR3 runs 19 residues. Written as DNA, the CDR3 is TGTGCCAGCAGTGAAGCGTTCGGACAGGCCCCCTCTGGGGCCAACGTCCTGACTTTC. Protein product: CASSEAFGQAPSGANVLTF.

This clonotype was counted a few times. The chain employs TRBV7-9 and TRBJ2-5; D possibly corresponds to TRBD2 (5 bases). The CDR3 length is 13 residues. Germline assignment: CDR1 SEHNR and CDR2 FQNEAQ (reference sequence). Trimming took off 5 bases at V and 5 bases at J, with 12 bases between the two ends. The CDR3 DNA sequence: TGTGCCAGCAGCATAGAGAGGGAGGAGACCCAGTACTTC. Protein product: CASSIEREETQYF.

V and J are TRBV6-2 or TRBV6-3 and TRBJ2-7, with 9 bases that match TRBD2. The germline gives CDR1 MNHEY, CDR2 SVGEGT. With 6 bases clipped from V and 3 bases from J, the junction kept 6 bases outside the gene matches. The CDR3 runs 14 residues. The CDR3 DNA is TGTGCCAGCAGGTCTAGCGGGGCCTACTACGAGCAGTACTTC. This encodes CASRSSGAYYEQYF.

This clonotype was counted a few times. The chain employs TRBV12-3 or TRBV12-4 and TRBJ2-7; D is perhaps TRBD2 (6 bases). This CDR3 contains 12 residues. V lost 6 bases and J 5 bases, leaving 11 bases between the germline ends. The DNA for the CDR3 is TGTGCCAGCAGCCCCACTAGCAACGAGCAGTACTTC. This codes for CASSPTSNEQYF.

The rearrangement uses TRBV5-6 and TRBJ2-7, with a weak D call TRBD2 (5 bases). Trimming took 0 bases from V and 3 from J, leaving 10 bases between them. Germline-derived CDR1 and CDR2 are SGHDT and YYEEEE. The CDR3 contains 14 residues. CDR3 sequence: CASSLGRTFYEQYF. In DNA, the CDR3 is TGTGCCAGCAGCTTGGGAAGGACTTTCTACGAGCAGTACTTC.

This chain links TRBV7-2 with TRBJ1-1; D call uncertain. CDR3 length: 14 residues. V was trimmed by 3 bases and J by 1 base, leaving 9 bases between them. The V gene's germline CDR1 is SGHTA and CDR2 FQGNSA. The CDR3 bases are TGTGCCAGCAGCTTTAGTACAGAGAACACTGAAGCTTTCTTT. Protein: CASSFSTENTEAFF. Complete variable domain (other parts from reference TRBV7-2 and TRBJ1-1): GAGVSQSPSNKVTEKGKDVELRCDPISGHTALYWYRQSLGQGLEFLIYFQGNSAPDKSGLPSDRFSAERTGGSVSTLTIQRTQQEDSAVYLCASSFSTENTEAFFGQGTRLTVV.

This clonotype was seen only once. V gene TRBV7-2 combines with J gene TRBJ2-5; TRBD2 matches 8 bases. This CDR3 is built from 15 residues. The germline CDR1 and CDR2 sequences are SGHTA and FQGNSA. The V gene end was trimmed by 5 bases and the J gene end by 11 bases; junction bases not matched to a gene: 16. The CDR3 sequence is CASSLIAGRVNEQYF. The CDR3 DNA reads TGTGCCAGCAGCCTAATAGCGGGACGCGTCAATGAGCAGTACTTC.

Notes on this clonotype: One base away lies a much larger clone, so this may be a sequencing read error. This chain connects TRBV3-1 to TRBJ2-2; 8 positions match TRBD2. Germline V gene lookup returns CDR1 LGHDT and CDR2 YNNKEL (reference sequence). J gave up 4 bases and V 1 base, and 14 bases lay outside the gene matches. The CDR3 extends over 19 amino acids. CDR3 amino acids: CASSQGASGLLIGTGELFF. The CDR3 coding sequence is TGTGCCAGCAGCCAAGGGGCTAGCGGGCTCCTTATTGGCACCGGGGAGCTGTTTTTT.

This clonotype occurred a few times. The chain combines TRBV13 with TRBJ2-1, with TRBD2 matching 9 bases. Trimming at V came to 7 bases and at J to 2 bases, leaving 3 bases not matched to a gene. Per the germline V gene, CDR1 is PRHDT and CDR2 is FYEKMQ (reference sequence). The CDR3 is made up of 14 amino acids. The CDR3 protein is CASTTSGPYNEQFF. The CDR3 coding sequence is TGTGCCAGCACGACTAGCGGACCCTACAATGAGCAGTTCTTC.

This chain joins TRBV20-1 and TRBJ2-5; D remains ambiguous. CDR1 and CDR2 (germline): DFQATT, SNEGSKA (reference sequence). CDR3 length: 15 residues. V was pared by 4 bases and J by 1 base, with 16 bases between. The CDR3 coding sequence is TGCAGTGCTACAGTAATCCTAGAAGTCCAAGAGACCCAGTACTTC. Translation: CSATVILEVQETQYF.

The chain has TRBV11-2 and TRBJ1-6; a weak D match, TRBD1 (5 bases). Germline CDR1 and CDR2: SGHAT and FQNNGV. The CDR3 is made up of 15 amino acids. Trimming removed 2 bases from V and 7 bases from J, with 12 bases in between. The CDR3 region is CASSLSPGRNSPLHF. CDR3 bases: TGTGCCAGCAGCTTATCCCCAGGGAGGAATTCACCCCTCCACTTT.

The rearrangement joins TRBV15 to TRBJ2-1; 8 bases match TRBD2. This CDR3 contains 15 residues. Per the germline V gene, CDR1 is LNHNV and CDR2 is YYDKDF (reference sequence). The junction had 3 bases not matched to a gene; V was cut back by 3 bases and J by 2 bases. CDR3 region: CATSRGLGTYNEQFF. The CDR3 coding sequence is TGTGCCACCAGCAGGGGACTAGGGACCTACAATGAGCAGTTCTTC.

CDR3 in amino acids: CAIRGRQNTDTQYF. CDR3 DNA: TGTGCCATCAGAGGAAGGCAGAACACAGATACGCAGTATTTT. The chain uses TRBV10-3 and TRBJ2-3; unclear D gene. V was clipped by 6 bases and J by 2 bases, with 12 bases between them. The CDR3 is made up of 14 amino acids. Germline CDR1 and CDR2: ENHRY and SYGVKD.

V and J are TRBV6-1 and TRBJ2-5; possible D gene TRBD1, 6 bases. The end of the DNA is better explained by TRBJ2-7, so the J call may be wrong. The CDR3 is made up of 13 amino acids. Germline V CDR1 and CDR2: MNHNS, SASEGT. The CDR3 coding sequence is TGTGCCAGCGTGAGGACAGAGCGCTACGAGCAGTACTTC. It specifies CASVRTERYEQYF.

To note about this clonotype: The junction departs from the called germline gene at one end, perhaps through a read error. The chain couples TRBV12-3 or TRBV12-4 to TRBJ1-5, with D possibly TRBD1 on 5 matching bases. The CDR3 spans 13 residues. CDR3 sequence reads: CAGSLMGGQPQHF. CDR3 DNA sequence: TGTGCCGGCAGTTTAATGGGGGGTCAGCCCCAGCATTTT.

The chain has TRBV9 and TRBJ1-3; 7 bases line up with TRBD1. V was clipped by 4 bases and J by 4 bases; unmatched bases: 11. This CDR3 is 16 amino acids long. The V gene's germline CDR1 is SGDLS and CDR2 YYNGEE. CDR3 amino acids: CASSPWDSSTGNTIYF. The CDR3 DNA is TGTGCCAGCAGCCCCTGGGACAGCTCGACGGGAAACACCATATATTTT.

Only a few counts were recorded for this clonotype. The V and J genes are TRBV4-2 and TRBJ2-3; D may be TRBD1 or TRBD2 (5 bases each). The germline V gene has CDR1 LGHNA and CDR2 YNFKEQ. With 1 base removed from V and 0 bases from J, the gap between germline ends came to 20 bases. The length of the CDR3 is 19 residues. The CDR3 reads CASSQGGPHSGVSTDTQYF. The CDR3 DNA follows: TGTGCCAGCAGCCAAGGGGGCCCACACAGCGGAGTTAGCACAGATACGCAGTATTTT.

There are a few counts of this clonotype. This rearrangement joins TRBV6-5 to TRBJ2-7; D perhaps matches TRBD1 (7 bases). Germline CDR1 is MNHEY and CDR2 is SVGAGI. V was trimmed by 2 bases and J by 6 bases, leaving 17 bases between them. The CDR3 covers 15 residues. Written as DNA, the CDR3 is TGTGCCAGCAGTTACGAGACAGGGAGGCGCCGCGAGCAGTACTTC. Its protein product is CASSYETGRRREQYF.

As DNA, the CDR3 is TGCGCCAGCAGCTTGGTAGGGGACCCCAGAGCAGATACGCAGTATTTT. It translates to CASSLVGDPRADTQYF. The V call is TRBV5-1, the J call TRBJ2-3; D tentatively reads TRBD1 or TRBD2 (5 bases each). CDR3 length equals 16 residues. Trimming removed 0 bases at V and 4 bases at J, with 15 bases between. Germline loops: CDR1 SGHRS, CDR2 YFSETQ.

The chain carries TRBV28 and TRBJ2-7, with TRBD1 as a possible D gene (6 bases). There are 16 residues in the CDR3. Germline CDR1 MDHEN, CDR2 SYDVKM. Trimming took off 5 bases at V and 7 bases at J, with 24 bases between the two ends. DNA for the CDR3: TGTGCCAGCAGTCCCTATCCCAGGGGTTCCCCCTGGGAGCAGTACTTC. Translating gives CASSPYPRGSPWEQYF.

The V and J genes are TRBV6-5 and TRBJ2-1; the D gene is possibly TRBD2 (6 bases). Deletions cut 6 bases from V and 4 bases from J, with 19 bases between. This CDR3 spans 16 amino acids. Looked up from germline, CDR1 is MNHEY and CDR2 is SVGAGI. The CDR3, as DNA: TGTGCCAGCAGCCCAGGACTATACTCCAAGTACAATGAGCAGTTCTTC. It codes for CASSPGLYSKYNEQFF.

Only one count was recorded for this clonotype. This rearrangement joins TRBV27 to TRBJ2-1; D call uncertain. CDR3 length: 14 amino acids. Germline-derived CDR1 and CDR2 are MNHEY and SMNVEV (reference sequence). The V end was cut by 6 bases, the J end by 5 bases, with 14 bases between. CDR3 sequence (DNA): TGTGCCAGCAGACAGAGTTTTAATCACAATGAGCAGTTCTTC. It encodes CASRQSFNHNEQFF.

The chain links TRBV20-1 to TRBJ1-6; maybe TRBD1 (5 bases). The germline gives CDR1 DFQATT, CDR2 SNEGSKA (reference sequence). Trimming removed 5 bases at V and 9 bases at J, with 14 bases between. CDR3 length: 13 amino acids. The CDR3 loop is CSAVGGEGSPLHF. DNA of the CDR3: TGCAGTGCTGTGGGGGGTGAGGGTTCACCCCTCCACTTT.

CDR3 in amino acids: CASSQQGMYGYTF. The CDR3 DNA reads TGCGCCAGCAGCCAACAGGGGATGTATGGCTACACCTTC. The J gene is TRBJ1-2, the V gene TRBV4-3, with TRBD1 as a possible D gene (6 bases). CDR1 is LGHNA, CDR2 YSLEER, per germline. This CDR3 has 13 residues. The ends were cut back, 2 bases at V and 5 bases at J, with 9 bases in the middle.

This rearrangement joins TRBV15 to TRBJ2-7; D is uncertain. CDR1 LNHNV and CDR2 YYDKDF come from the germline V gene (reference sequence). V dropped 1 base and J dropped 0 bases, with 7 bases sitting between them. The CDR3 is made up of 14 amino acids. In nucleotides, the CDR3 is TGTGCCACCAGCAGAGTTGAGAACTCCTACGAGCAGTACTTC. It translates to CATSRVENSYEQYF. Full variable domain (rest looked up from reference TRBV15 and TRBJ2-7): DAMVIQNPRYQVTQFGKPVTLSCSQTLNHNVMYWYQQKSSQAPKLLFHYYDKDFNNEADTPDNFQSRRPNTSFCFLDIRSPGLGDTAMYLCATSRVENSYEQYFGPGTRLTVT.